Listed below are T cell receptor beta chains from one sample, sequenced in a study of shared clonotypes between healthy human individuals. Method: immunoSEQ multiplex PCR; TCRdb's copy keeps in-frame clones and lacks some. The table lists more than 2 million clones, 93% of them singletons. Specimen: naive CD8+ T cells from PBMCs. These TCRs come from a man aged 18 to 35 in good health. Some clones in this sample may be carry-over from other donors' samples. CDR3s include the opening cysteine and the closing phenylalanine or tryptophan. Fields, in order: clone size, V gene, J gene, D gene, CDR3 protein, CDR3 DNA. The D gene is left open where the match is weak. Clone size, where shown, is once, few, many, or a class for clones that have expanded.

>-|TRBV2|TRBJ1-3|TRBD1
CASLGDRAGNTIYF
TGTGCCAGCCTAGGGGACAGGGCTGGAAACACCATATATTTT
>-|TRBV15|TRBJ2-7|-
CATSRAVQAPEQYF
TGTGCCACCAGCAGAGCGGTCCAGGCCCCCGAGCAGTACTTC
>-|TRBV5-1|TRBJ2-7|-
CASSLARGGYEQYF
TGCGCCAGCAGCTTGGCCCGGGGAGGTTACGAGCAGTACTTC
>-|TRBV7-2|TRBJ2-3|-
CASSLDTGYTGTDTQYF
TGTGCCAGCAGCTTAGATACGGGCTACACTGGCACAGATACGCAGTATTTT
>-|TRBV25-1|TRBJ2-3|-
CASSEGPGLVFDTQYF
TGTGCCAGCAGTGAAGGACCAGGATTAGTTTTTGATACGCAGTATTTT
>-|TRBV29-1|TRBJ2-1|TRBD2
CSVEDVLAGAVPPYNEQFF
TGCAGCGTTGAAGATGTACTAGCGGGAGCCGTCCCGCCCTACAATGAGCAGTTCTTC
>-|TRBV5-4|TRBJ2-6|-
CASRTERSGANVLTF
TGTGCCAGCAGGACAGAGCGCTCTGGGGCCAACGTCCTGACTTTC
>-|TRBV10-3|TRBJ2-7|-
CAINGGGAESFGEQYF
TGTGCCATCAATGGGGGGGGCGCGGAATCTTTCGGCGAGCAGTACTTC
>-|TRBV19|TRBJ2-7|TRBD2
CASSIGVGRTYEQYF
TGTGCCAGTAGTATTGGGGTCGGGAGGACCTACGAGCAGTACTTC
>-|TRBV7-9|TRBJ1-4|TRBD1
CASSLGTGHEKLFF
TGTGCCAGCAGCCTGGGGACAGGTCATGAAAAACTGTTTTTT
>-|TRBV28|TRBJ1-5|TRBD1
CAGSNMGQLYGQPQHF
TGTGCCGGGTCTAATATGGGACAGTTGTATGGCCAGCCCCAGCATTTT
>-|TRBV19|TRBJ2-7|-
CASSIGPSYEQYF
TGTGCCAGTAGTATCGGGCCCTCCTACGAGCAGTACTTC
>-|TRBV15|TRBJ1-1|-
CATSRDVGWTEAFF
TGTGCCACCAGCAGAGATGTGGGGTGGACTGAAGCTTTCTTT
>few|TRBV6-4|TRBJ2-2|-
CASSRTGDTGELFF
TGTGCCAGCAGCCGCACGGGGGACACCGGGGAGCTGTTTTTT
>-|TRBV9|TRBJ2-5|-
CASSIYGEETQYF
TGTGCCAGCAGCATCTACGGGGAAGAGACCCAGTACTTC
>-|TRBV6-1|TRBJ2-7|-
CASSEALGYGVSLNEQYF
TGTGCCAGCAGTGAAGCCTTGGGGTACGGCGTTAGCTTAAACGAGCAGTACTTC
>-|TRBV15|TRBJ1-1|TRBD1
CATSKTDRASPMNTEAFF
TGTGCCACCAGCAAGACAGACAGGGCAAGTCCCATGAACACTGAAGCTTTCTTT
>once|TRBV9|TRBJ2-3|TRBD1
CASSQGQGPDTQYF
TGTGCCAGCAGCCAGGGACAGGGACCAGATACGCAGTATTTT
>-|TRBV28|TRBJ2-1|TRBD2
CASRPRGGNNEQFF
TGTGCCAGCCGCCCCCGGGGGGGGAACAATGAGCAGTTCTTC
>-|TRBV15|TRBJ1-1|TRBD1
CATSSGTGVLNTEAFF
TGTGCCACCAGCAGCGGGACAGGGGTCCTGAACACTGAAGCTTTCTTT
>-|TRBV11-2|TRBJ2-1|-
CASSLDGGAYNEQFF
TGTGCCAGCAGCTTAGACGGCGGGGCCTACAATGAGCAGTTCTTC
>-|TRBV6-6|TRBJ2-7|-
CASKTGQTYEQYF
TGTGCCAGCAAAACCGGGCAGACCTACGAGCAGTACTTC
>-|TRBV27|TRBJ2-7|TRBD1
CASSPTGVYEQYF
TGTGCCAGCAGTCCGACAGGGGTCTACGAGCAGTACTTC
>-|TRBV18|TRBJ2-3|-
CASSPPDEPDTQYF
TGTGCCAGCTCACCACCGGACGAACCAGATACGCAGTATTTT
>-|TRBV6-5|TRBJ2-7|-
CASSYSAFSYEQYF
TGTGCCAGCAGTTACTCAGCCTTCTCCTACGAGCAGTACTTC
>once|TRBV2|TRBJ2-1|-
CASSSGHLESYNEQFF
TGTGCCAGCAGCTCGGGACACCTGGAGTCGTACAATGAGCAGTTCTTC
>-|TRBV5-1|TRBJ2-1|-
CASSLAPVREQFF
TGCGCCAGCAGCTTGGCTCCGGTCCGGGAGCAGTTCTTC
>-|TRBV7-9|TRBJ2-7|-
CASTVKGEPYEQYF
TGTGCCAGCACCGTTAAGGGCGAGCCCTACGAGCAGTACTTC
>-|TRBV7-9|TRBJ2-5|TRBD2
CASSFSTGGQETQYF
TGTGCCAGCAGCTTTTCTACGGGAGGCCAGGAGACCCAGTACTTC
>once|TRBV11-2|TRBJ1-2|-
CASSLGVGRSNYGYTF
TGTGCCAGCAGCTTAGGTGTGGGCAGATCTAACTATGGCTACACCTTC
>-|TRBV29-1|TRBJ2-3|TRBD2
CSVEWGLGSDTQYF
TGCAGCGTTGAATGGGGACTAGGTTCAGATACGCAGTATTTT
>-|TRBV19|TRBJ1-1|TRBD1
CASSKDRALNTEAFF
TGTGCCAGTAGTAAAGACAGGGCCCTTAACACTGAAGCTTTCTTT
>-|TRBV9|TRBJ2-3|-
CASSAEGVQDTQYF
TGTGCCAGCAGCGCTGAAGGGGTTCAAGATACGCAGTATTTT
>-|TRBV5-8|TRBJ2-3|TRBD1
CASSLARTGKRDTQYF
TGTGCCAGCAGCTTGGCGCGGACAGGGAAACGAGATACGCAGTATTTT
>once|TRBV14|TRBJ1-2|-
CASSPAWDGSNYGYTF
TGTGCCAGCAGCCCAGCCTGGGACGGTTCTAACTATGGCTACACCTTC
>-|TRBV13|TRBJ2-5|-
CASSPWGSGKETQYF
TGTGCCAGCAGCCCCTGGGGTAGCGGCAAAGAGACCCAGTACTTC
>-|TRBV4-2|TRBJ1-1|-
CASSARQRYTEAFF
TGTGCCAGCAGCGCACGACAGAGATACACTGAAGCTTTCTTT
>-|TRBV7-9|TRBJ2-6|-
CASSLALEGGANVLTF
TGTGCCAGCAGCTTAGCGTTGGAGGGTGGGGCCAACGTCCTGACTTTC
>-|TRBV5-8|TRBJ2-7|-
CASSYWGQPSYEQYF
TGTGCCAGCAGCTACTGGGGGCAGCCATCCTACGAGCAGTACTTC
>-|TRBV7-9|TRBJ2-1|TRBD1
CAGQRDSSYNEQFF
TGTGCCGGGCAACGGGACAGCTCCTACAATGAGCAGTTCTTC
>-|TRBV27|TRBJ1-2|-
CASTIRGGQDYGYTF
TGTGCCAGCACTATTCGGGGGGGGCAGGACTATGGCTACACCTTC
>-|TRBV4-3|TRBJ2-7|TRBD1
CASSHGTGTEQYF
TGCGCCAGCAGCCACGGGACAGGGACTGAGCAGTACTTC
>-|TRBV15|TRBJ2-1|TRBD1
CATSREATGRHEQFF
TGTGCCACCAGCAGGGAAGCGACAGGGCGGCATGAGCAGTTCTTC
>-|TRBV10-2|TRBJ2-7|TRBD1
CASGETGDRGEQYF
TGCGCCAGCGGGGAGACAGGGGATCGGGGTGAGCAGTACTTC
>-|TRBV5-1|TRBJ2-5|TRBD1
CASSPDGTGGETQYF
TGCGCCAGCAGCCCAGACGGGACAGGGGGAGAGACCCAGTACTTC
>-|TRBV29-1|TRBJ1-1|-
CSVEEDPIAAEAFF
TGCAGCGTTGAAGAAGACCCCATTGCCGCTGAAGCTTTCTTT
>-|TRBV4-3|TRBJ2-2|TRBD2
CASSPSGSYWELFF
TGCGCCAGCAGCCCTAGCGGGAGCTACTGGGAGCTGTTTTTT
>-|TRBV23-1|TRBJ2-7|TRBD1
CASGGTGIQGGYEQYF
TGCGCCAGCGGGGGGACAGGGATCCAAGGTGGGTACGAGCAGTACTTC
>-|TRBV27|TRBJ1-2|TRBD1
CASSKLGQGDYGYTF
TGTGCCAGCAGTAAACTGGGACAGGGGGACTATGGCTACACCTTC
>-|TRBV5-1|TRBJ2-1|-
CASSPPTGSPYNEQFF
TGCGCCAGCAGCCCACCCACAGGGTCTCCCTACAATGAGCAGTTCTTC
>-|TRBV9|TRBJ1-2|-
CASRDSDGGYTF
TGTGCCAGCCGGGACTCCGACGGTGGCTACACCTTC
>-|TRBV28|TRBJ1-5|-
CASSFTGSNQPQHF
TGTGCCAGCAGTTTTACGGGCAGCAATCAGCCCCAGCATTTT
>-|TRBV10-1|TRBJ1-1|-
CASSESMGREAFF
TGCGCCAGCAGTGAGTCGATGGGACGTGAGGCTTTCTTT
>once|TRBV11-2|TRBJ2-3|TRBD2
CASSIAGGDTQYF
TGTGCCAGCAGCATAGCGGGAGGAGATACGCAGTATTTT
>-|TRBV27|TRBJ1-5|-
CASSLGERQPQHF
TGTGCCAGCAGTCTAGGTGAGAGGCAGCCCCAGCATTTT
>-|TRBV27|TRBJ2-1|-
CASSPPGLYNEQFF
TGTGCCAGCAGTCCCCCCGGGCTCTACAATGAGCAGTTCTTC
>-|TRBV11-3|TRBJ1-5|TRBD1
CASSLVKLNPGQEVNQPQHF
TGTGCCAGCAGCTTAGTCAAATTGAACCCGGGACAGGAGGTCAATCAGCCCCAGCATTTT